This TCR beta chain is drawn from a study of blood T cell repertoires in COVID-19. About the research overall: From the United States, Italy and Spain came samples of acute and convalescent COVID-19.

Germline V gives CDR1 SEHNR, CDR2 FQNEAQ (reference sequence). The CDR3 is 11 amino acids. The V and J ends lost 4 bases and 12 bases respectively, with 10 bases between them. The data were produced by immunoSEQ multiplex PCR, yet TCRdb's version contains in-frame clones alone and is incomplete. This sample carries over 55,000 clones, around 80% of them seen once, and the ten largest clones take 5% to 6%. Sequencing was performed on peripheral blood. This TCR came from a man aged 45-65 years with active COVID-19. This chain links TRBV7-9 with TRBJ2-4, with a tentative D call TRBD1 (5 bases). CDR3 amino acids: CASSSLGDQYF. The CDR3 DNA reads TGTGCCAGCAGCTCCTTAGGGGATCAGTACTTC.